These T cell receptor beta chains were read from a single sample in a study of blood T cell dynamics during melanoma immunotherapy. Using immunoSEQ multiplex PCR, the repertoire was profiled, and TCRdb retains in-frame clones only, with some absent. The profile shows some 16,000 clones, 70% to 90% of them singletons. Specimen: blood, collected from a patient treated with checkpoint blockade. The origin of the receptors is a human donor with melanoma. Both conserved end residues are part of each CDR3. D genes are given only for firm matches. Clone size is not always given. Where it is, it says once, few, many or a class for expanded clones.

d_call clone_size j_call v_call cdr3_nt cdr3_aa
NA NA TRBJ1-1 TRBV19 TGTGCCAGTACCCAACAGGGTCGGTTCGCTGAAGCTTTCTTT CASTQQGRFAEAFF
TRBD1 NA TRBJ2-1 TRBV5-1 TGCGCCAGCAGCCCAAGTCAGGGGGCTCCAAGCTCCTACAATGAGCAGTTCTTC CASSPSQGAPSSYNEQFF
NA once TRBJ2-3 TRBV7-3 TGTGCCAGCAGCTCCCGGCGGCTAGCTAGTGCAGATACGCAGTATTTT CASSSRRLASADTQYF
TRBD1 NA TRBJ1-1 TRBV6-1 TGTGCCAGCAGTGGCCCAAACCTACGGACAGGGGACACTGAAGCTTTCTTT CASSGPNLRTGDTEAFF
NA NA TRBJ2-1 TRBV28 TGTGCCAGCAGTTTAACAGACTACAATGAGCAGTTCTTC CASSLTDYNEQFF
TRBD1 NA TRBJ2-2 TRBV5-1 TGCGCCAGCAGCACCCCAGGGGGCGCGGGCACCGGGGAGCTGTTTTTT CASSTPGGAGTGELFF
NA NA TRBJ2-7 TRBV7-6 TGTGCCAGCAGCTTATTCCCGAACGAGGCTGCGCAGTACTTC CASSLFPNEAAQYF
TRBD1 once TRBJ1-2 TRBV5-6 TGTGCCAGCAGCTCCCAAGGACAGGGAGCTAACTATGGCTACACCTTC CASSSQGQGANYGYTF
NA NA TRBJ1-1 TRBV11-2 TGTGCCAGCAGCTTAAAGGGACGGAACACTGAAGCTTTCTTT CASSLKGRNTEAFF
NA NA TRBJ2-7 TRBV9 TGTGCCAGCAGCGTAGAATATCGGGGGTCCTACGAGCAGTACTTC CASSVEYRGSYEQYF
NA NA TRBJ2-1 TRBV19 TGTGCCAGTAGTATTGGTATCAGGGTTCAAGCTAATGAGCAGTTCTTC CASSIGIRVQANEQFF
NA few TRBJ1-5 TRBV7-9 TGTGCCAGCAGCTACGAAAATCAGCCCCAGCATTTT CASSYENQPQHF